This is a list of T cell receptor beta chains from one sample in a study of blood T cell repertoires in COVID-19. The protocol was immunoSEQ multiplex PCR, while the TCRdb copy is restricted to in-frame clones and leaves out a portion. Here the sample spans around 130,000 clones, more than 70% being singletons. Sequenced input: peripheral blood. These receptors all stem from a man aged 55 to 69 with acute or convalescent COVID-19. Both conserved end residues are part of each CDR3. D genes are given only for firm matches. Part of the rows lack a size; the others show once, few, many or a class for expanded clones.

j_call,clone_size,v_call,d_call,cdr3_length,cdr3_nt,cdr3_aa
TRBJ1-2,.,TRBV7-3,TRBD1,17,TGTGCCAGCAGCTTAAACGGAGGACAGGGGAGCCCCTATGGCTACACCTTC,CASSLNGGQGSPYGYTF
TRBJ1-2,.,TRBV5-1,TRBD1,15,TGCGCCAGCAGCTCGACAGGGGGAGATTTCTATGGCTACACCTTC,CASSSTGGDFYGYTF
TRBJ2-3,.,TRBV11-2,TRBD2,16,TGTGCCAGCAGCTTCAACAGCAGGGTAGCGGGAGATACGCAGTATTTT,CASSFNSRVAGDTQYF
TRBJ1-4,.,TRBV20-1,.,11,TGCAGTGCCCCTAGTAGTGAAAAACTGTTTTTT,CSAPSSEKLFF
TRBJ2-7,.,TRBV5-1,.,12,TGCGCCAGCAGACTGGACAGCTACGAGCAGTACTTC,CASRLDSYEQYF
TRBJ2-5,.,TRBV23-1,.,14,TGCGCCAGCAGCCTTAACTCTACCCAAGAGACCCAGTACTTC,CASSLNSTQETQYF
TRBJ2-3,few,TRBV7-3,.,21,TGTGCCAGCAGCTTAATAACTCCTAGGAGTCTCCGTGGCCCGAGACAGGATACGCAGTATTTT,CASSLITPRSLRGPRQDTQYF
TRBJ1-3,.,TRBV11-2,.,16,TGTGCCAGCAGCCGCCTCGGACAGATCTCTGGAAACACCATATATTTT,CASSRLGQISGNTIYF
TRBJ1-2,.,TRBV4-1,.,14,TGCGCCAGCAGCCAAGATCAGGGGAACTATGGCTACACCTTC,CASSQDQGNYGYTF
TRBJ2-5,once,TRBV4-2,TRBD2,15,TGTGCCAGCAGCCAGAATAGCGGGTGGGGGGAGACCCAGTACTTC,CASSQNSGWGETQYF
TRBJ1-5,.,TRBV12-3/TRBV12-4,.,12,TGTGCCAGCAGTGCCCGGGAGGGGCCCCAGCATTTT,CASSAREGPQHF
TRBJ2-7,.,TRBV7-3,TRBD1,13,TGTGCCAGCAGCCGGGACAGTAACTACGAGCAGTACTTC,CASSRDSNYEQYF
TRBJ1-1,.,TRBV7-2,.,12,TGTGCCAGCAGCATCGGACTAAAGGAAGCTTTCTTT,CASSIGLKEAFF
TRBJ2-3,few,TRBV11-3,TRBD1,14,TGTGCCAGCTCGAGGACAGGGTCCAGAGATACGCAGTATTTT,CASSRTGSRDTQYF
TRBJ1-2,.,TRBV9,.,14,TGTGCCAGCAGCCCGGGCGGGTCGCTCTATGGCTACACCTTC,CASSPGGSLYGYTF
TRBJ2-1,.,TRBV6-1,TRBD2,15,TGTGCCGGATCCTCGAGCGGGAGGGCGGGAAATGAGCAGTTCTTC,CAGSSSGRAGNEQFF
TRBJ1-4,.,TRBV27,.,15,TGTGCCAGCAGTTTTTGGGGCACGGGTAATGAAAAACTGTTTTTT,CASSFWGTGNEKLFF
TRBJ1-3,few,TRBV5-4,.,14,TGTGCCAGCAGACCCGGGACACTTGGAAACACCATATATTTT,CASRPGTLGNTIYF
TRBJ1-2,.,TRBV3-1/TRBV3-2,.,14,TGTGCCAGCAGCCAAGTTGTACAGAAAGATGGCTACACCTTC,CASSQVVQKDGYTF
TRBJ2-2,.,TRBV10-3,.,14,TGTGCCACATCACGCAGGGAGAACACCGGGGAGCTGTTTTTT,CATSRRENTGELFF
TRBJ2-2,.,TRBV19,.,13,TGTGCCAGTAGTACCAGGGGACCCGGGGAGCTGTTTTTT,CASSTRGPGELFF
TRBJ2-1,.,TRBV5-1,.,15,TGCGCCAGCAGCTTGGGAGGTGCAGCCTACAATGAGCAGTTCTTC,CASSLGGAAYNEQFF
TRBJ1-1,once,TRBV19,.,14,TGTGCCAGTCGGGCTTGGGAGGGGAACACTGAAGCTTTCTTT,CASRAWEGNTEAFF
TRBJ2-7,.,TRBV24-1,.,13,TGTGCCCTCAAGCAGGACAGTCCATACGAGCAGTACTTC,CALKQDSPYEQYF
TRBJ1-3,few,TRBV19,.,17,TGTGCCAGTAGTATCGTCCGAGGGCCGAGCTCTGGAAACACCATATATTTT,CASSIVRGPSSGNTIYF
TRBJ1-6,.,TRBV30,.,15,TGTGCCTGGAGTGTTCGGGGGGCAGGTAATTCACCCCTCCACTTT,CAWSVRGAGNSPLHF
TRBJ2-7,.,TRBV6-5,TRBD2,15,TGTGCCAGCACGGGTGTTCGGGAGGTTGGATACGAGCAGTACTTC,CASTGVREVGYEQYF
TRBJ1-6,.,TRBV2,TRBD1,16,TGTGCCAGCAGAGAACGGACAGGGATGCCCAATTCACCCCTCCACTTT,CASRERTGMPNSPLHF
TRBJ2-1,.,TRBV19,.,11,TGTGCCAGTACCCGGGGCAATGAGCAGTTCTTC,CASTRGNEQFF
TRBJ2-3,.,TRBV6-5,TRBD2,15,TGTGCCAGCAAAACTAGCGGGGGGTACACAGATACGCAGTATTTT,CASKTSGGYTDTQYF
TRBJ2-6,.,TRBV7-3,.,15,TGTGCCAGCAGCTTAATCAGTCCTGGGGCCAACGTCCTGACTTTC,CASSLISPGANVLTF
TRBJ2-2,.,TRBV10-3,.,13,TGTGCCATCAGTGAGTCGCTACCAGGGGAGCTGTTTTTT,CAISESLPGELFF
TRBJ1-2,.,TRBV7-9,.,13,TGTGCCAGCACCGACTCCCCCCCTCAGGGCTACACCTTC,CASTDSPPQGYTF